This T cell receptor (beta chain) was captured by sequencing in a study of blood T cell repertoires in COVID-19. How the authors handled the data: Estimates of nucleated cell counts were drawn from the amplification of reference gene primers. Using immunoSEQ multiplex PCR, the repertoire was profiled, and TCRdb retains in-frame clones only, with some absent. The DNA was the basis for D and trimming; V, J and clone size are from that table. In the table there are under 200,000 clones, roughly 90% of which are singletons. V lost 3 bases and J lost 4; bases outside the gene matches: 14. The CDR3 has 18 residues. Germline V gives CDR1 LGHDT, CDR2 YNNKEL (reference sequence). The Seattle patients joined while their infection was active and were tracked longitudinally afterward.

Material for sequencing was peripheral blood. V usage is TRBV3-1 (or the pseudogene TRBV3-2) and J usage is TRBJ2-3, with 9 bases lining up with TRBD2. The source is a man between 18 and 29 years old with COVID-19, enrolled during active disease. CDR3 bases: TGTGCCAGCAGCCACCAATTCATCGTAGCGGGAGTATCAGATACGCAGTATTTT. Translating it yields CASSHQFIVAGVSDTQYF.